One and the same sample provided the 2 T cell receptor beta chains below, sequenced in a study of cytomegalovirus exposure and HLA in healthy donors. The PCR had 60 Vbeta and 13 Jbeta primers. Profiling relied on immunoSEQ multiplex PCR, and the TCRdb table lists in-frame clones only, not all of them. The sample has over 60,000 clones; around 75% are singletons. The sequenced sample was PBMCs. The receptors derive from a woman aged 30 to 39 in good health and CMV-seropositive.

As regards this clone: This CDR3 is also generated by other DNA sequences in the sample. The rearrangement joins TRBV7-2 to TRBJ2-7; 7 bases are a match to TRBD2. The germline V gene has CDR1 SGHTA and CDR2 FQGNSA. The CDR3 extends over 15 amino acids. The ends lost 1 base at V and 3 bases at J; junction bases unmatched: 6. As DNA, the CDR3 is TGTGCCAGCAGCTTAGGGGCTAGCGGCAGCTACGAGCAGTACTTC. Translation gives CASSLGASGSYEQYF.

The chain has TRBV28 and TRBJ1-5; TRBD1 agrees at 7 bases. V shed 4 bases and J 7 bases; nucleotides not matched to a gene: 4. The CDR3 spans 13 residues. Germline CDR1 MDHEN, CDR2 SYDVKM. The DNA of the CDR3 is TGTGCCAGCAGTTCAAGGGGGCTCCAGCCCCAGCATTTT. Translation gives CASSSRGLQPQHF.